This is a list of T cell receptor beta chains from one sample in a study of cytomegalovirus exposure and HLA in healthy donors. Produced via immunoSEQ multiplex PCR; TCRdb's table is partial and in-frame only. The repertoire consists of around 150,000 clones, with roughly 80% occurring once and the leading ten covering about 4.8%. Input material: PBMCs. All receptors come from a man in his thirties or forties in good health and CMV-seronegative. CDR3s include the opening cysteine and the closing phenylalanine or tryptophan. D genes are given only for firm matches. Size is omitted from some rows. Given values are once, few, many or a class for expanded clones.

j_call,d_call,v_call,clone_size,cdr3_aa,cdr3_nt
TRBJ2-1,TRBD1,TRBV5-4,NA,CASSYDRVVNEQFF,TGTGCCAGCAGCTATGACAGGGTAGTTAATGAGCAGTTCTTC
TRBJ1-1,TRBD1,TRBV2,NA,CASRGTGGEVVTEAFF,TGTGCCAGCAGGGGGACAGGGGGCGAAGTAGTCACTGAAGCTTTCTTT
TRBJ2-7,TRBD1,TRBV30,NA,CAWRGQVRYEQYF,TGTGCCTGGAGGGGACAGGTTCGCTACGAGCAGTACTTC
TRBJ2-1,TRBD2,TRBV30,NA,CAWSPGLAGFYNEQFF,TGTGCCTGGAGTCCGGGACTAGCGGGGTTCTACAATGAGCAGTTCTTC
TRBJ1-5,NA,TRBV6-1,NA,CASIQLSGQPQHF,TGTGCCAGCATACAACTCAGCGGTCAGCCCCAGCATTTT
TRBJ1-6,NA,TRBV7-8,NA,CASSLVGEPWEGSPLHF,TGTGCCAGCAGCTTGGTCGGGGAACCTTGGGAGGGATCACCCCTCCACTTT
TRBJ1-3,NA,TRBV6-5,NA,CASSYSPGSSGNTIYF,TGTGCCAGCAGTTACTCGCCCGGGAGCTCTGGAAACACCATATATTTT
TRBJ2-7,TRBD1,TRBV30,NA,CAWRGQGVSYEQYF,TGTGCCTGGAGAGGACAGGGGGTATCCTACGAGCAGTACTTC
TRBJ2-6,TRBD1,TRBV7-9,NA,CASSLAGGNSSGANVLTF,TGTGCCAGCAGCTTAGCAGGGGGCAATAGCTCTGGGGCCAACGTCCTGACTTTC
TRBJ1-3,TRBD1,TRBV9,NA,CASSVDLPGQGPASGNTIYF,TGTGCCAGCAGCGTAGATCTTCCGGGACAGGGGCCAGCCTCTGGAAACACCATATATTTT
TRBJ1-1,TRBD1,TRBV30,NA,CAWSVPGQGAF,TGTGCCTGGAGTGTACCCGGACAGGGGGCCTTT
TRBJ2-7,NA,TRBV5-6,few,CASSQTSTRRYEQYF,TGTGCCAGCAGCCAAACGTCTACTAGACGCTACGAGCAGTACTTC
TRBJ2-3,NA,TRBV25-1,NA,CASSKRGAADTQYF,TGTGCCAGCAGTAAACGGGGAGCAGCAGATACGCAGTATTTT
TRBJ1-1,NA,TRBV5-4,NA,CAYQTEKLINTEAFF,TGTGCCTATCAAACAGAGAAGCTTATTAACACTGAAGCTTTCTTT
TRBJ1-1,NA,TRBV11-3,NA,CASSYEGNTEAFF,TGTGCCAGCAGCTACGAGGGTAACACTGAAGCTTTCTTT
TRBJ1-2,NA,TRBV28,NA,CASSFRSGTYGYTF,TGTGCCAGCAGTTTCCGGTCGGGTACCTATGGCTACACCTTC
TRBJ2-2,NA,TRBV19,NA,CASSIGGNTGELFF,TGTGCCAGTAGTATAGGAGGGAACACCGGGGAGCTGTTTTTT
TRBJ1-1,NA,TRBV30,NA,CAWSTGMGSTEAFF,TGTGCCTGGAGTACAGGGATGGGGAGCACTGAAGCTTTCTTT
TRBJ1-5,TRBD1,TRBV28,NA,CASSVDRGGNQPQHF,TGTGCCAGCAGTGTGGACAGGGGAGGCAATCAGCCCCAGCATTTT
TRBJ2-7,TRBD2,TRBV27,few,CASSLLAGGPYEQYF,TGTGCCAGCAGTTTACTAGCGGGGGGACCGTACGAGCAGTACTTC
TRBJ1-5,NA,TRBV9,NA,CASSVAGTLNQPQHF,TGTGCCAGCAGCGTAGCTGGGACTTTAAACCAGCCCCAGCATTTT
TRBJ1-2,TRBD1,TRBV10-3,NA,CAMGQGDYGYTF,TGTGCCATGGGACAGGGGGACTATGGCTACACCTTC
TRBJ2-7,NA,TRBV27,NA,CASRGGSSYEQYF,TGTGCCAGCAGGGGGGGAAGCTCCTACGAGCAGTACTTC
TRBJ2-1,NA,TRBV27,NA,CASRPLGETLGQFF,TGTGCCAGCCGACCTCTAGGGGAAACATTGGGGCAGTTCTTC
TRBJ2-7,TRBD1,TRBV27,NA,CASSLGQSLYEQYF,TGTGCCAGCAGTTTGGGACAGTCGCTCTACGAGCAGTACTTC
TRBJ2-1,TRBD2,TRBV2,NA,CASSEGLAGGNEQFF,TGTGCCAGCAGTGAGGGACTAGCGGGAGGCAATGAGCAGTTCTTC
TRBJ1-2,NA,TRBV6-5,NA,CASRGTSQANYGYTF,TGTGCCAGCAGGGGGACTTCCCAAGCTAACTATGGCTACACCTTC
TRBJ1-2,TRBD1,TRBV7-9,NA,CASSTGQGGKYGYTF,TGTGCCAGCAGCACGGGACAGGGGGGAAAATATGGCTACACCTTC
TRBJ1-1,NA,TRBV28,NA,CASTGGTEAFF,TGTGCCAGCACGGGGGGCACTGAAGCTTTCTTT
TRBJ2-6,TRBD1,TRBV14,NA,CASSLPTGGSGANVLTF,TGTGCCAGCAGCCTACCGACAGGGGGCTCTGGGGCCAACGTCCTGACTTTC
TRBJ2-7,TRBD1,TRBV6-5,NA,CASSSGSTGNEQYF,TGTGCCAGCAGTTCCGGATCGACAGGGAACGAGCAGTACTTC
TRBJ1-4,NA,TRBV29-1,NA,CSAGDSIELFF,TGCAGCGCAGGGGATAGTATAGAACTGTTTTTT
TRBJ1-2,TRBD1,TRBV4-3,NA,CASSLNSGTDNYGYTF,TGCGCCAGCAGCCTGAATTCAGGGACAGATAACTATGGCTACACCTTC
TRBJ1-1,NA,TRBV12-5,few,CASALGSGYDGAFF,TGTGCTAGTGCTCTAGGCTCGGGGTACGACGGGGCTTTCTTT
TRBJ2-5,NA,TRBV7-9,few,CASSSLWETQYF,TGTGCCAGCAGCTCCCTATGGGAGACCCAGTACTTC
TRBJ1-2,TRBD1,TRBV6-4,NA,CASSEGTGDGYTF,TGTGCCAGCAGTGAAGGGACAGGGGATGGCTACACCTTC
TRBJ2-1,NA,TRBV9,NA,CASSVAASSYNEQFF,TGTGCCAGCAGCGTAGCTGCGAGCTCCTACAATGAGCAGTTCTTC
TRBJ1-2,TRBD1,TRBV6-5,NA,CASYRGLGGYTF,TGTGCCAGCTACAGGGGGCTTGGCGGCTACACCTTC
TRBJ2-7,TRBD1,TRBV27,NA,CASRFPGQGHYEQYF,TGTGCCAGCAGATTCCCGGGACAGGGGCACTACGAGCAGTACTTC